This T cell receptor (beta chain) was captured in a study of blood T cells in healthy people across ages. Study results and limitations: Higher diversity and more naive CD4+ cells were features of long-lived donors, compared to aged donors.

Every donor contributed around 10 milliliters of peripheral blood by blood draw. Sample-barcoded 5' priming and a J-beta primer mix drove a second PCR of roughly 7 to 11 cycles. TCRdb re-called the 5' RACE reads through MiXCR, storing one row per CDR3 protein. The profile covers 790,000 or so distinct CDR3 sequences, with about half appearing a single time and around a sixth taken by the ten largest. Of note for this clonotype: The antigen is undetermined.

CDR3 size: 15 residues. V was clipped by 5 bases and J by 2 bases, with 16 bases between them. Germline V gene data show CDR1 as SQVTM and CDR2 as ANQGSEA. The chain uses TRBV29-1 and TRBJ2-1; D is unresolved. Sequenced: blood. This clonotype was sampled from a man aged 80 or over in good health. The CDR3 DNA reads TGCAGCGTTAAATTGTTAACGGATCCCTACAATGAGCAGTTCTTC. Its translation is CSVKLLTDPYNEQFF.